A single sample gave rise to the 32 T cell receptor beta chains below, sequenced in a study of blood T cell repertoires in COVID-19. Sequencing was performed with immunoSEQ multiplex PCR; in TCRdb, only in-frame clones are kept and a portion is missing. The table has 250,000 to 300,000 clones, about nine tenths seen once. Sequenced: PBMCs or T cells enriched from blood (not recorded which). These receptor sequences come from a woman aged 60 to 75 who had recovered from COVID-19.

The chain has TRBV18 and TRBJ1-1; D unclear. Trimming stripped 2 bases from V and 5 bases from J, with 18 bases between. CDR1 is KGHSH and CDR2 is LQKENI in the germline V gene. The CDR3 is 16 amino acids. CDR3 sequence: CASSPSLNSPGTEAFF. CDR3 DNA: TGTGCCAGCTCACCAAGTCTTAACTCTCCCGGGACTGAAGCTTTCTTT.

This chain connects TRBV4-1 to TRBJ1-1; a weak D match, TRBD1 (6 bases). Trimming shortened V by 6 bases and J by 1 base, and 15 bases separated the two germline ends. The germline gives CDR1 MGHRA, CDR2 YSYEKL. The CDR3 runs to 15 residues. The CDR3 here is CASSEMGHWNTEAFF. The CDR3 DNA sequence: TGCGCCAGCAGTGAGATGGGACATTGGAACACTGAAGCTTTCTTT.

The chain joins TRBV13 to TRBJ2-7; D may be TRBD2 (7 bases). There are 16 residues in the CDR3. Germline V CDR1 and CDR2: PRHDT, FYEKMQ (reference sequence). V lost 3 bases and J 5 bases, leaving 20 bases between the germline ends. Here the CDR3 DNA reads TGTGCCAGCAGCTTCAAATTAAGGAGGGGGAGGGACGAGCAGTACTTC. It yields the protein CASSFKLRRGRDEQYF.

The chain links TRBV5-4 to TRBJ2-5; D remains unclear. The CDR3 totals 13 residues. From germline, CDR1 is SGHNT and CDR2 YYREEE (reference sequence). V was cut by 0 bases and J by 5 bases, with 8 bases left in between. The CDR3 DNA follows: TGTGCCAGCAGCTTGGCCGACGGGGAGACCCAGTACTTC. Its translation is CASSLADGETQYF.

The chain has TRBV27 and TRBJ1-5, with D possibly TRBD1 on 6 matching bases. This CDR3 is 15 amino acids long. Germline lookup yields CDR1 MNHEY and CDR2 SMNVEV (reference sequence). V lost 2 bases and J lost 3, with 11 bases in between. CDR3 coding DNA: TGTGCCAGCAGTTTACAATCAGGGGTCAATCAGCCCCAGCATTTT. Protein product: CASSLQSGVNQPQHF.

This rearrangement joins TRBV7-2 to TRBJ1-2, with 7 positions matching TRBD1. This CDR3 has 14 residues. Germline V gene data show CDR1 as SGHTA and CDR2 as FQGNSA. J lost 3 bases, V lost 5 bases, and 6 bases had no gene match. Here the CDR3 reads CASSLNGQDYGYTF. As DNA, the CDR3 is TGTGCCAGCAGCCTAAACGGACAGGACTATGGCTACACCTTC.

The J gene is TRBJ1-3, the V gene TRBV5-5; D remains ambiguous. Trimming pared 2 bases from V and 7 bases from J, leaving 13 bases between. CDR3 length: 14 residues. The germline V gene encodes CDR1 SGHKS and CDR2 YYEKEE (reference sequence). The CDR3 nucleotides are TGTGCCAGCAGCTTTCAGACCGTCGGGAACACCATATATTTT. Residues: CASSFQTVGNTIYF.

The chain recombines TRBV9 with TRBJ2-5; D possibly corresponds to TRBD1 (6 bases). Trimming left V 2 bases short and J 5 bases short, with 16 bases between. Germline V gives CDR1 SGDLS, CDR2 YYNGEE. The CDR3 sequence is 15 residues long. CDR3 amino acids: CASSVSQGPRETQYF. For the CDR3, the DNA is TGTGCCAGCAGCGTTTCACAGGGACCTAGGGAGACCCAGTACTTC.

This CDR3 is CASSRGLAGASSYNEQFF. Written as DNA, the CDR3 is TGTGCCAGCAGCCGCGGGCTAGCGGGAGCCAGCTCCTACAATGAGCAGTTCTTC. The gene calls are TRBV9 and TRBJ2-1; 10 bases map to TRBD2. The germline CDR1 and CDR2 sequences are SGDLS and YYNGEE. This CDR3 contains 18 residues. Germline trimming cut 4 bases from V and 0 bases from J; bases unmatched to any gene: 10.

The chain couples TRBV11-2 to TRBJ1-2; D uncertain. Trimming cost V 1 base and J 4 bases, with 10 bases left between them. Germline CDR1 reads SGHAT; CDR2 reads FQNNGV. The CDR3 length is 14 residues. The CDR3 DNA reads as TGTGCCAGCAGCTTAGTTGAGACGGGCTATGGCTACACCTTC. Residues: CASSLVETGYGYTF.

The chain uses TRBV5-1 and TRBJ1-6; 7 bases are shared with TRBD1. The V and J ends lost 0 bases and 6 bases, in that order; junction bases with no gene match: 6. Germline lookup yields CDR1 SGHRS and CDR2 YFSETQ. This CDR3 contains 16 residues. The CDR3 DNA is TGCGCCAGCAGCTTGGAAGGGGGCGCGTCTAATTCACCCCTCCACTTT. Amino acid sequence: CASSLEGGASNSPLHF. Combining the CDR3 with reference TRBV5-1 and TRBJ1-6 gives the whole variable domain KAGVTQTPRYLIKTRGQQVTLSCSPISGHRSVSWYQQTPGQGLQFLFEYFSETQRNKGNFPGRFSGRQFSNSRSEMNVSTLELGDSALYLCASSLEGGASNSPLHFGNGTRLTVT.

The chain joins TRBV28 to TRBJ1-1, with D unresolved. Germline V gene lookup returns CDR1 MDHEN and CDR2 SYDVKM. This CDR3 has 11 amino acids. With 7 bases removed from V and 3 bases from J, the gap between germline ends came to 6 bases. Written as DNA, the CDR3 is TGTGCCAGCATTGGCTACACTGAAGCTTTCTTT. Protein: CASIGYTEAFF.

V is TRBV5-1 and J is TRBJ1-6; D unresolved. The germline V and J ends were trimmed by 9 bases and 8 bases, with 18 bases remaining between them. The length of the CDR3 is 14 residues. CDR1 and CDR2 from the germline V gene are SGHRS and YFSETQ. The CDR3 DNA sequence: TGCGCCACCGCCCTAGGCGTCCCGGATTCACCCCTCCACTTT. Translated: CATALGVPDSPLHF.

DNA of the CDR3: TGTGCCAGCAGGGCACAGTCGAACACTGAAGCTTTCTTT. This gives the protein CASRAQSNTEAFF. The genes are TRBV2 and TRBJ1-1; D not certain. Looked up from germline, CDR1 is SNHLY and CDR2 is FYNNEI. This CDR3 comprises 13 residues. V was clipped by 6 bases and J by 1 base, with 9 bases between them.

This clone was detected a few times. V is TRBV5-4 and J is TRBJ1-1; no clear D. The CDR3 is 10 residues long. CDR1 is SGHNT, CDR2 YYREEE, per germline (reference sequence). V lost 3 bases, J lost 8 bases, and 5 bases lay in between. The CDR3 region is CASSSVEAFF. The CDR3 bases are TGTGCCAGCAGCTCGGTGGAAGCTTTCTTT.

The chain combines TRBV24-1 with TRBJ2-2; D is possibly TRBD2 (6 bases). Trimming shortened V by 5 bases and J by 6 bases, and 15 bases separated the two germline ends. Germline lookup yields CDR1 KGHDR and CDR2 SFDVKD. The CDR3 contains 15 residues. The CDR3 DNA reads TGTGCCACCAGTGTTGGCAGAGGGACTCCCGGGGAGCTGTTTTTT. This codes for CATSVGRGTPGELFF.

The chain has TRBV30 and TRBJ1-2; 7 bases are shared with TRBD1. With V trimmed by 2 bases and J by 8 bases, 11 bases remained unmatched. Germline V gene lookup returns CDR1 GTSNPN and CDR2 SVGIG (reference sequence). The CDR3 runs 14 residues. CDR3 DNA sequence: TGTGCCTGGAGTCAGGGGGACAGTAAAGGCGGCTACACCTTC. This sequence encodes CAWSQGDSKGGYTF.

In its sample, this clone was seen once. The CDR3 coding sequence is TGTGCCAGCATAGGAGACAGGGTCGGCCAAGAGACCCAGTACTTC. It encodes CASIGDRVGQETQYF. This chain connects TRBV2 to TRBJ2-5; the match to TRBD1 covers 7 bases. The CDR3 contains 15 residues. With V trimmed by 7 bases and J by 1 base, 9 bases remained unmatched. Germline loops: CDR1 SNHLY, CDR2 FYNNEI.

The chain recombines TRBV4-1 with TRBJ1-5, with a weak D call TRBD1 (6 bases). CDR1 is MGHRA and CDR2 is YSYEKL in the germline V gene. Trimming removed 6 bases at V and 7 bases at J, with 13 bases between. This CDR3 region has 13 residues. The chain's CDR3 is CASSGGNKQPQHF. In nucleotides, the CDR3 is TGCGCCAGCAGTGGGGGCAATAAACAGCCCCAGCATTTT.

This clone is a singleton in its sample. The chain combines TRBV11-2 with TRBJ1-1; unclear D gene. Per germline, CDR1 SGHAT and CDR2 FQNNGV. The CDR3 totals 14 residues. The germline V and J ends were trimmed by 2 bases and 1 base, with 8 bases remaining between them. The CDR3 region is CASSLIIRNTEAFF. The CDR3 nucleotides are TGTGCCAGCAGCTTAATCATCAGGAACACTGAAGCTTTCTTT.

The chain uses TRBV27 and TRBJ2-3; 7 nucleotides align to TRBD2. Germline trimming cut 4 bases from V and 4 bases from J; bases unmatched to any gene: 11. From germline, CDR1 is MNHEY and CDR2 SMNVEV (reference sequence). The CDR3 loop spans 16 amino acids. This CDR3 reads CASSSPTAGASDTQYF. The CDR3 DNA reads TGTGCCAGCAGTTCCCCAACGGCGGGAGCGTCAGATACGCAGTATTTT.

The chain recombines TRBV4-1 with TRBJ1-2; 9 nucleotides line up with TRBD1. J lost 4 bases, V lost 6 bases, and 6 bases had no gene match. Germline loops: CDR1 MGHRA, CDR2 YSYEKL. The CDR3 length is 14 residues. CDR3: CASSRPGQGYGYTF. In DNA, the CDR3 is TGCGCCAGCAGTCGGCCGGGACAGGGCTATGGCTACACCTTC.

V and J are TRBV10-3 and TRBJ2-3; 9 nucleotides match TRBD2. Germline CDR1 and CDR2: ENHRY and SYGVKD. This CDR3 region has 14 residues. The CDR3 spells CASVPSGAITTQYF. CDR3 nucleotide sequence: TGTGCATCCGTGCCTAGCGGGGCCATAACTACGCAGTATTTT.

This clone was recorded once. The gene calls are TRBV3-1 (or the pseudogene TRBV3-2) and TRBJ1-2, with TRBD1 as a possible D gene (6 bases). Germline CDR1 is LGHDT and CDR2 is YNNKEL (reference sequence). Between the trimmed V and J ends, which lost 4 bases and 6 bases, there was a span of 12 bases. The CDR3 contains 13 residues. CDR3 residues: CASSPLGAHGYTF. As DNA, the CDR3 is TGTGCCAGCAGCCCTTTGGGGGCTCATGGCTACACCTTC.

This clone was observed once. V is TRBV14 and J is TRBJ2-1; TRBD2 aligns across 12 bases. Germline trimming cut 1 base from V and 4 bases from J; bases unmatched to any gene: 5. The CDR3 length is 17 residues. Germline CDR1 and CDR2: SGHDN and FVKESK. CDR3 amino acids: CASSQAGGLAGYNEQFF. The DNA for the CDR3 is TGTGCCAGCAGCCAAGCGGGAGGACTAGCGGGGTACAATGAGCAGTTCTTC.

The chain uses TRBV24-1 and TRBJ1-1; D remains ambiguous. CDR1 KGHDR and CDR2 SFDVKD come from the germline V gene. The V and J ends lost 12 bases and 3 bases respectively, with 22 bases between them. The CDR3 extends over 15 amino acids. The CDR3 DNA reads TGTGCCCCTCGAGGAGGGTACAATTGGTACACTGAAGCTTTCTTT. Translating gives CAPRGGYNWYTEAFF.

Notes on this clone: The same CDR3 also results from other DNA sequences found in this sample. This chain uses TRBV7-2 with TRBJ2-5; 14 bases line up with TRBD2. V shed 4 bases and J 4 bases; nucleotides not matched to a gene: 2. CDR1 and CDR2 from the germline V gene are SGHTA and FQGNSA. The CDR3 has 15 residues. The DNA for the CDR3 is TGTGCCAGCAGCTCGGGACTAGCGGGAGTAGAGACCCAGTACTTC. Translation gives CASSSGLAGVETQYF.

The chain links TRBV6-6 to TRBJ1-4; D remains ambiguous. CDR3 length: 16 residues. Germline V CDR1 and CDR2: MNHNY, SVGAGI (reference sequence). Between the trimmed V and J ends, which lost 6 bases and 0 bases, there was a span of 14 bases. The CDR3 protein is CASRSLKLATNEKLFF. In DNA form, the CDR3 reads TGTGCCAGCAGGTCCCTTAAGCTTGCAACTAATGAAAAACTGTTTTTT.

In regard to this clone: The sample holds other DNA sequences that translate to the same CDR3. The J gene is TRBJ1-1, the V gene TRBV6-4; no definite D call. The CDR3 spans 13 residues. The V end was cut by 3 bases, the J end by 4 bases, with 9 bases between. Germline CDR1 MRHNA, CDR2 SNTAGT. In nucleotides, the CDR3 is TGTGCCAGCAGTGAAGCCGGAGGCACTGAAGCTTTCTTT. The encoded protein is CASSEAGGTEAFF.

This chain uses TRBV28 with TRBJ2-7, with TRBD1 matching 9 bases. Trimming at V came to 3 bases and at J to 5 bases, leaving 8 bases not matched to a gene. Germline CDR1 MDHEN, CDR2 SYDVKM. The CDR3 runs 15 residues. CDR3 sequence reads: CASSFPGTGNHEQYF. CDR3 DNA sequence: TGTGCCAGCAGTTTCCCCGGGACAGGGAATCACGAGCAGTACTTC.

The chain combines TRBV19 with TRBJ2-3, with TRBD2 matching over 7 bases. J gave up 5 bases and V 7 bases, and 9 bases lay outside the gene matches. From germline, CDR1 is LNHDA and CDR2 SQIVND (reference sequence). The CDR3 contains 14 residues. The CDR3 nucleotides read TGTGCCAGTACCATGACTAGCTCCGTAGATACGCAGTATTTT. It specifies CASTMTSSVDTQYF.

This CDR3 is CASRRKDRFNTEAFF. For the CDR3, the DNA is TGTGCCTCAAGAAGGAAGGACAGATTCAACACTGAAGCTTTCTTT. The V gene is TRBV28, the J gene TRBJ1-1; tentatively, D is TRBD1 (6 bases). The V and J ends lost 11 bases and 2 bases respectively, with 21 bases between them. Germline assignment: CDR1 MDHEN and CDR2 SYDVKM. CDR3 length: 15 amino acids.